This is a list of T cell receptor beta chains from one sample in a study of blood T cells in healthy people across ages. TCRdb analysed the 5' RACE reads with MiXCR anew, one entry per CDR3 protein. Counted here are 600,000 to 850,000 distinct CDR3 sequences, roughly 44% occurring once; the ten biggest clones make up 20% to 25%. Sequencing input: blood. These receptors were taken from a woman aged 60-75 years in good health. Both conserved end residues are part of each CDR3. D genes are given only for firm matches. The size field is filled for only some rows; it gives once, few, many or a size class.

d_gene	abundance	j_gene	v_gene	CDR3nt	CDR3aa
TRBD2	-	TRBJ2-7	TRBV28	TGTGCCAGCAGTTTACTACTAGCGGCCCACTACGAGCAGTACTTC	CASSLLLAAHYEQYF
TRBD1	-	TRBJ2-7	TRBV14	TGTGCCAGCAGCCAGGCGCAGGGGGCGAAGCAGTACTTC	CASSQAQGAKQYF
TRBD2	many	TRBJ2-7	TRBV29-1	TGCAGCGTTGGGGCCGGACTAGCGGGAAGGCGCAACTACGAGCAGTACTTC	CSVGAGLAGRRNYEQYF
-	-	TRBJ2-7	TRBV20-1	TGCAGTGCTAGGAGGGTTAGCTCCTACGAGCAGTACTTC	CSARRVSSYEQYF
-	few	TRBJ2-3	TRBV9	TGTGCCAGCAGCGTACGGCTAGAAATTCTGGCAGATACGCAGTATTTT	CASSVRLEILADTQYF
TRBD2	once	TRBJ2-1	TRBV5-1	TGCGCCAGCAGCTGGGGACGCGGGGGGGCCGATGAGCAGTTCTTC	CASSWGRGGADEQFF
-	-	TRBJ2-7	TRBV6-5	TGTGCCAGCAGACCCCCAGCGGAGACTTACGAGCAGTACTTC	CASRPPAETYEQYF
-	-	TRBJ1-2	TRBV2	TGTGCCAGCGCCCAGGGTTGTGGCTACACCTTC	CASAQGCGYTF
-	-	TRBJ1-1	TRBV7-8	TGTGCCGGCAGCCCAGGGGAGAACACTGAAGCTTTCTTT	CAGSPGENTEAFF
-	-	TRBJ2-1	TRBV6-1	TGTGCCGGTGACAATAAGTATGAGCAGTTCTTC	CAGDNKYEQFF
-	few	TRBJ2-3	TRBV6-4	TGTGCCAGCAGAAGGACAGGCACAGATACGCAGTATTTT	CASRRTGTDTQYF
-	-	TRBJ1-5	TRBV20-1	TGCAGTTTAAGAGGGGGAGTTAATCAGCCCCAGCATTTT	CSLRGGVNQPQHF
-	few	TRBJ1-1	TRBV7-9	TGTGCCAGCAGCGGGGGACAGAACACTGAAGCTTTCTTT	CASSGGQNTEAFF
-	-	TRBJ2-3	TRBV12-3/TRBV12-4	TGTGCCAGCAGCCTCTTGGCCCTCGATACGCAGTATTTT	CASSLLALDTQYF
-	few	TRBJ2-1	TRBV28	TGTGCCAGCAGTTTACAGGGGCCCTACAATGAGCAGTTCTTC	CASSLQGPYNEQFF
-	once	TRBJ1-5	TRBV2	TGTGCCAGCAGCCCTGTTGGTGTTCAGCCCCAGCATTTT	CASSPVGVQPQHF
-	few	TRBJ2-7	TRBV11-3	TGTGCCAGCAGCTTAGACGGGACTTCGACCTACGAGCAGTACTTC	CASSLDGTSTYEQYF
-	-	TRBJ2-7	TRBV20-1	TGCAGTGCTAAGCCCGGGACTTCCGACTACGAGCAGTACTTC	CSAKPGTSDYEQYF
-	-	TRBJ2-5	TRBV12-3/TRBV12-4	TGTGCCAGCGGGAAGCCATCAGAGACCCAGTACTTC	CASGKPSETQYF
TRBD1	few	TRBJ1-2	TRBV20-1	TGCAGTGCTTGGGACAGGGTAAAGAGGACCGACGGCTACACCTTC	CSAWDRVKRTDGYTF
-	-	TRBJ1-2	TRBV3-1	TGTGCCAGCAGCCCCTCCCAGGATCGATCTAACTATGGCTACACCTTC	CASSPSQDRSNYGYTF
-	many	TRBJ2-5	TRBV6-2/TRBV6-3	TGTGCCAGCAGTTACCACCGGACAGTTACACAAGAGACCCAGTACTTC	CASSYHRTVTQETQYF
-	-	TRBJ2-5	TRBV4-1	TGCGCCAGCAGCCAAGCGGTCATAGGCGGAGGGCCCAGCTATCGGCAGTACTTC	CASSQAVIGGGPSYRQYF
TRBD1	-	TRBJ2-1	TRBV3-1	TGTGCCAGCAGCCAAATCCGGGACAGGGCGATCGAGGGGCTCTACAATGAGCAGTTCTTC	CASSQIRDRAIEGLYNEQFF
TRBD1	-	TRBJ1-2	TRBV20-1	TGCAGTGCTAGAGCTAAGGACAGGGGGGACTATGGCTACACCTTC	CSARAKDRGDYGYTF
TRBD2	-	TRBJ2-5	TRBV20-1	TGCAGTGCTAGGGCACTAGCGGGAGGGATGGAGACCCAGTACTTC	CSARALAGGMETQYF
-	-	TRBJ2-7	TRBV29-1	TGCAGCGTTGAAGTGGTCTCCTACAATGAGCAGTACTTC	CSVEVVSYNEQYF
-	once	TRBJ1-2	TRBV13	TGTGCCAGCAGCTTCGGCGGGAGAAATGGCTACACCTTC	CASSFGGRNGYTF
TRBD1	few	TRBJ2-7	TRBV18	TGTGCCACTCACGGACAGGGGGCGTACGAGCAGTACTTC	CATHGQGAYEQYF
TRBD1	-	TRBJ2-7	TRBV12-3/TRBV12-4	TGTGCCAGCAGGGGGACAGGCAGCGAGCAGTACTTC	CASRGTGSEQYF
-	many	TRBJ2-5	TRBV29-1	TGCAGCGGCTACCCAGGTTCCCAAGAGACCCAGTACTTC	CSGYPGSQETQYF
-	few	TRBJ2-1	TRBV12-3/TRBV12-4	TGTGCCAGCAATTGGGGCCTCGCGGGCTACAATGAGCAGTTCTTC	CASNWGLAGYNEQFF
TRBD2	-	TRBJ2-5	TRBV20-1	TGCAGTGCTAGAGGGGGGGGGCAAGAGACCCAGTACTTC	CSARGGGQETQYF
-	-	TRBJ2-6	TRBV7-3	TGTGCCAGCAGCTTAATGGGGGCCCCTGGGGCCAACGTCCTGACTTTC	CASSLMGAPGANVLTF
TRBD2	many	TRBJ2-3	TRBV5-1	TGCGCCAGCAACCCCGGACTAGCATATACGCAGTATTTT	CASNPGLAYTQYF
TRBD1	few	TRBJ1-1	TRBV12-3/TRBV12-4	TGTGCCAGCAGTTTTAGGGACAGGGGGCCGAACACTGAAGCTTTCTTT	CASSFRDRGPNTEAFF
-	-	TRBJ2-3	TRBV7-2	TGTGCCAGCAGCTTCGGTTTCCAGGGGTCTAGCACAGATACGCAGTATTTT	CASSFGFQGSSTDTQYF
-	few	TRBJ1-1	TRBV3-1	TGTGCCAGCAGCCTAGCCGGGACGGATGAAGCTTTCTTT	CASSLAGTDEAFF
-	many	TRBJ2-7	TRBV10-3	TGTGCCATCAGCTGGATGTACGAGCAGTACTTC	CAISWMYEQYF
TRBD2	few	TRBJ2-7	TRBV20-1	TGCAGTGCATTGGACCCCGGGACTAGCGGAACCTACGAGCAGTACTTC	CSALDPGTSGTYEQYF
TRBD2	-	TRBJ2-3	TRBV13	TGTGCCAGCAGCTGGTGGACTAGCGGGGAGACAGATACGCAGTATTTT	CASSWWTSGETDTQYF
TRBD2	few	TRBJ2-7	TRBV7-2	TGTGCCAGCAGCGCTAGCGGAGGATCAAAGTACGAGCAGTACTTC	CASSASGGSKYEQYF
-	few	TRBJ2-3	TRBV14	TGTGCCAGCAGCCAAGGGCAATCCCCCACAGATACGCAGTATTTT	CASSQGQSPTDTQYF
-	few	TRBJ2-7	TRBV12-3/TRBV12-4	TGTGCCAGCAGTTTACCGGGACCTTACTCCTACGAGCAGTACTTC	CASSLPGPYSYEQYF
-	-	TRBJ1-5	TRBV20-1	TGCAGTGCTAGAGTATCCAGTCAGCCCCAGCATTTT	CSARVSSQPQHF
-	-	TRBJ1-2	TRBV3-1	TGTGCCAGCAGCCACTCGACCGGGACCGCGATTCTTAGCTACACCTTC	CASSHSTGTAILSYTF